Following are 9 T cell receptor beta chains from one sample sequenced in a study of response to subunit inactivated influenza vaccine. A single record per CDR3 protein comes from TCRdb applying MiXCR to the RT-PCR reads. The sample includes hundreds of thousands of distinct CDR3 sequences, 9.5% to 13% of them seen just once. Sequencing used PBMCs from blood, obtained around seven weeks after vaccination. Receptor source: a man over 45 who received an inactivated influenza vaccine.

This clonotype was counted only a few times. The chain has TRBV7-2 and TRBJ2-3; D gene ambiguous. Deletions cut 3 bases from V and 2 bases from J, with 12 bases between. Germline CDR1 is SGHTA and CDR2 is FQGNSA. The CDR3 length is 15 residues. This chain's CDR3 is CASSLASLNTDTQYF. The CDR3 DNA reads TGTGCCAGCAGCTTGGCCTCTTTAAACACAGATACGCAGTATTTT.

This clonotype was seen more than once but under ten times. The rearrangement links TRBV15 to TRBJ2-1; unclear D gene. CDR1 LNHNV and CDR2 YYDKDF come from the germline V gene (reference sequence). The CDR3 is 11 amino acids. Trimming removed 1 base at V and 9 bases at J, with 4 bases between. CDR3 protein: CATSRGIEQFF. The DNA for the CDR3 is TGTGCCACCAGCAGAGGCATTGAGCAGTTCTTC.

The J gene is TRBJ2-1, the V gene TRBV6-1; TRBD1 agrees at 8 bases. This CDR3 contains 15 residues. The J segment lost 5 bases and the V segment lost 5 bases, leaving 8 bases of the junction unmatched. Germline-derived CDR1 and CDR2 are MNHNS and SASEGT. Here the CDR3 reads CASSRRQGQHNEQFF. CDR3 nucleotides: TGTGCCAGCAGTCGTCGACAGGGGCAACACAATGAGCAGTTCTTC.

This clonotype showed up just a few times. V is TRBV6-1 and J is TRBJ2-6, with 7 bases identical to TRBD1. J was trimmed by 0 bases and V by 5 bases; bases with no gene match: 4. Germline loops: CDR1 MNHNS, CDR2 SASEGT. CDR3 length: 16 residues. In nucleotides, the CDR3 is TGTGCCAGCAGTCGGGACAGCTACTCTGGGGCCAACGTCCTGACTTTC. This translates into CASSRDSYSGANVLTF.

The genes are TRBV6-1 and TRBJ2-1; D gene unclear. Germline-derived CDR1 and CDR2 are MNHNS and SASEGT. CDR3 size: 14 residues. V was cut by 3 bases and J by 6 bases, with 12 bases left in between. The CDR3: CASSEGARPNEQFF. The CDR3 nucleotides read TGTGCCAGCAGTGAGGGCGCTAGACCCAATGAGCAGTTCTTC.

In its sample, this clonotype was seen many times. The J gene is TRBJ2-7, the V gene TRBV15, with D maybe TRBD1 (6 bases). CDR3 length: 16 residues. V was shortened by 2 bases and J by 6 bases, with 20 bases between the two germline ends. CDR1 LNHNV and CDR2 YYDKDF come from the germline V gene (reference sequence). The CDR3 DNA reads as TGTGCCACCAGCAGATCATCGCGAAGGGGGAGTCTCGAGCAGTACTTC. This gives the protein CATSRSSRRGSLEQYF. Full variable domain (missing parts from reference TRBV15 and TRBJ2-7): DAMVIQNPRYQVTQFGKPVTLSCSQTLNHNVMYWYQQKSSQAPKLLFHYYDKDFNNEADTPDNFQSRRPNTSFCFLDIRSPGLGDTAMYLCATSRSSRRGSLEQYFGPGTRLTVT.

V and J are TRBV5-1 and TRBJ1-2, with 8 bases aligning to TRBD1. CDR1 and CDR2 from the germline V gene are SGHRS and YFSETQ. The length of the CDR3 is 14 residues. V shed 4 bases and J 7 bases; nucleotides not matched to a gene: 9. The DNA of the CDR3 is TGCGCCAGCAGCACTATGGACAGGGCAGGTGGCTACACCTTC. This encodes CASSTMDRAGGYTF. The whole variable domain, remainder taken from reference TRBV5-1 and TRBJ1-2, is KAGVTQTPRYLIKTRGQQVTLSCSPISGHRSVSWYQQTPGQGLQFLFEYFSETQRNKGNFPGRFSGRQFSNSRSEMNVSTLELGDSALYLCASSTMDRAGGYTFGSGTRLTVV.

This chain joins TRBV12-3 or TRBV12-4 and TRBJ1-1, with 9 bases identical to TRBD1. This CDR3 is built from 17 residues. The V and J ends lost 4 bases and 2 bases, in that order; junction bases with no gene match: 11. The CDR3: CASSSKSGTGINTEAFF. CDR3 nucleotides: TGTGCCAGCAGTTCGAAATCCGGGACAGGGATCAACACTGAAGCTTTCTTT.

The rearrangement links TRBV7-2 to TRBJ2-1; D unresolved. The germline gives CDR1 SGHTA, CDR2 FQGNSA. V was cut by 4 bases and J by 0 bases, with 10 bases left in between. This CDR3 is 15 amino acids long. The CDR3 region has the DNA TGTGCCAGCAGCTCTCAGCTCAGCTCCTACAATGAGCAGTTCTTC. It specifies CASSSQLSSYNEQFF.